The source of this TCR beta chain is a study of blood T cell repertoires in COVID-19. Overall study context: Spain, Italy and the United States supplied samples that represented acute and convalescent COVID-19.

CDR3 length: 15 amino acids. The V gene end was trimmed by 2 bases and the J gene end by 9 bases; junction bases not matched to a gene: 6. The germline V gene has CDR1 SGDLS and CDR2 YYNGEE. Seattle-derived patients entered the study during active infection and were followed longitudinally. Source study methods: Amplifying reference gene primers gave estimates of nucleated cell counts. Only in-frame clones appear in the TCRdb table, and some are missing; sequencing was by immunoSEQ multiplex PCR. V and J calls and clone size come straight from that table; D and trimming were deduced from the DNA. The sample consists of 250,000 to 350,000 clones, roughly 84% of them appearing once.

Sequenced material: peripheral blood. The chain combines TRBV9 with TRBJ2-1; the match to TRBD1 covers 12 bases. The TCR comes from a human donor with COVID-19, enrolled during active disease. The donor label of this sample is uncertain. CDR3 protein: CASSVDPGQGAEQFF. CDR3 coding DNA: TGTGCCAGCAGCGTGGATCCGGGACAGGGGGCTGAGCAGTTCTTC.